This entry is about one T cell receptor beta chain. What it recognizes is unknown. The CDR3 sequence is 19 residues long. The germline V gene encodes CDR1 LGHNT and CDR2 FRNRAP. V lost 3 bases, J lost 1 base, and 24 bases lay in between. Method: immunoSEQ multiplex PCR; TCRdb's copy keeps in-frame clones and lacks some. The sample has 200,000 or so clones, under 95% seen once. The data were taken from a study of T cell responses to AZD1222 COVID-19 vaccine. Study-wide results and caveats: Clonal diversity was possibly underestimated; the donors were predominantly white British and more often female.

The TCR comes from an adult in good health. The chain recombines TRBV12-5 with TRBJ1-1, with a tentative D call TRBD1 (5 bases). Here the sequenced sample was peripheral blood, taken on day 0 of AZD1222 vaccination. The CDR3 reads CASGFPTPGAGVGNTEAFF. The CDR3 DNA follows: TGTGCTAGTGGTTTTCCGACACCCGGGGCTGGGGTGGGGAACACTGAAGCTTTCTTT.